This T cell receptor beta chain was recorded in a study of T cell changes during pregnancy in multiple sclerosis. The CDR3 totals 18 residues. CDR1 and CDR2 (germline): LNHNV, YYDKDF (reference sequence). The junction had 8 bases not matched to a gene; V was cut back by 5 bases and J by 1 base. Repertoires were generated with immunoSEQ multiplex PCR, while TCRdb's copy carries only in-frame clones and drops some. The top ten clones hold 1.5% to 2% of a sample with approximately 93,000 clones, roughly 90% of them seen once. This receptor was identified in a female donor in good health, enrolled as a control in a pregnancy study. Specimen: peripheral blood, collected in the first trimester of pregnancy. The chain combines TRBV15 with TRBJ2-2; TRBD2 aligns across 12 bases. The chain's CDR3 is CATSPGLAGPGNTGELFF. CDR3 DNA sequence: TGTGCCACCAGCCCGGGACTAGCGGGCCCGGGGAACACCGGGGAGCTGTTTTTT.